A selection of T cell receptor beta chains follows, all from one sample in a study of blood T cell repertoires in COVID-19. Sequencing was performed with immunoSEQ multiplex PCR; in TCRdb, only in-frame clones are kept and a portion is missing. The table shows roughly 230,000 clones, with around 84% occurring only once. The sequenced sample was PBMCs or T cells enriched from blood (not recorded which). These receptors all stem from a woman between 50 and 59 years old who had been exposed to COVID-19. Both conserved end residues are part of each CDR3. D genes are given only for firm matches. Expanded clones get a size class; other rows say once, few or many, or leave the size out.

>TRBD1|TRBJ1-1|TRBV11-3|-
TGTGCCAGCAGCTTCCAGGGGGACACTGAAGCTTTCTTT
CASSFQGDTEAFF
>-|TRBJ1-1|TRBV19|once
TGTGCCAGTAGTATAAGGGTGACAGTTGAAGCTTTCTTT
CASSIRVTVEAFF
>TRBD1|TRBJ1-2|TRBV20-1|-
TGCAGTGCTAGTTGGCGCCAGGGGGTAAGCGGCTACACCTTC
CSASWRQGVSGYTF
>-|TRBJ1-5|TRBV27|-
TGTGCCAGCAGTTTTACACCTCTCGCCAATCAGCCCCAGCATTTT
CASSFTPLANQPQHF
>TRBD2|TRBJ2-5|TRBV19|once
TGTGCCGCTTCAGGAGGGACTAGCGGTAACAGCCAAGAGACCCAGTACTTC
CAASGGTSGNSQETQYF
>-|TRBJ2-6|TRBV27|-
TGTGCCAGCAGTTTGGGCGGGGGCCCTTTAACTGGGGCCAACGTCCTGACTTTC
CASSLGGGPLTGANVLTF
>-|TRBJ1-1|TRBV12-3/TRBV12-4|-
TGTGCCAGCAGACGGTGGAACACTGAAGCTTTCTTT
CASRRWNTEAFF
>TRBD1|TRBJ2-6|TRBV6-6|-
TGTGCCAGCACTCCGGGACAGGGGGCCAACGTCCTGACTTTC
CASTPGQGANVLTF
>-|TRBJ1-1|TRBV7-9|-
TGTGCCAGCAGCTTTCAGGGGCCGGGTGAAGCTTTCTTT
CASSFQGPGEAFF
>-|TRBJ1-2|TRBV2|-
TGTGCCAGCAGTAGGGTCCCCGGGGTCAACTATGGCTACACCTTC
CASSRVPGVNYGYTF
>TRBD1|TRBJ2-2|TRBV24-1|-
TGTGCCACCAGTGATTCCGGACAGGTAAGTGGAAAGACCGGGGAGCTGTTTTTT
CATSDSGQVSGKTGELFF
>-|TRBJ1-2|TRBV18|-
TGTGCCAGCTCACCCGGGGTAAAAGGCTACACCTTC
CASSPGVKGYTF
>TRBD2|TRBJ2-7|TRBV6-6|-
TGTGCCAGCAGCCGCCTAGCGGGGGAGGCCTACGAGCAGTACTTC
CASSRLAGEAYEQYF
>TRBD1|TRBJ1-2|TRBV23-1|-
TGCGCCAGCAGTCGAAGGGAGGACAGGGGGCGGGCTAACTATGGCTACACCTTC
CASSRREDRGRANYGYTF
>-|TRBJ1-2|TRBV5-1|-
TGCGCCAGCAGCTTGGAACCGAGGGCCTATGGCTACACCTTC
CASSLEPRAYGYTF
>-|TRBJ1-2|TRBV12-3/TRBV12-4|few
TGTGCCAGCAACCCGGGGGATTCCTATGGCTACACCTTC
CASNPGDSYGYTF
>TRBD1|TRBJ1-4|TRBV19|-
TGTGCCAGTAGCCTCGGGACAGGGAGGACAAAACTGTTTTTT
CASSLGTGRTKLFF
>-|TRBJ1-2|TRBV28|-
TGTGCCAGCAGTTCCGACCACGAGGAGATCTATGGCTACACCTTC
CASSSDHEEIYGYTF
>TRBD1|TRBJ1-5|TRBV6-2/TRBV6-3|-
TGTGCCAGCAGATACGACAGGGGGTCTGGTCAGCCCCAGCATTTT
CASRYDRGSGQPQHF
>-|TRBJ1-1|TRBV9|-
TGTGCCAGCAGCCTACGACCTGGGGCGGGGAGGAACACTGAAGCTTTCTTT
CASSLRPGAGRNTEAFF
>TRBD1|TRBJ2-2|TRBV18|-
TGTGCCAGCTCGGTCGACAGGGCGACCGGGGAGCTGTTTTTT
CASSVDRATGELFF
>-|TRBJ2-5|TRBV6-5|-
TGTGCCAGCAGTCAGGTGGGAGAGACCCAGTACTTC
CASSQVGETQYF
>TRBD1|TRBJ2-7|TRBV3-1/TRBV3-2|-
TGTGCCAGCAGCCACGACCCACGGACAGGGGGGACCTACGAGCAGTACTTC
CASSHDPRTGGTYEQYF
>-|TRBJ2-5|TRBV19|-
TGTGCCAGTAGTAGTTGGGACACGGAAGAGACCCAGTACTTC
CASSSWDTEETQYF
>-|TRBJ1-1|TRBV5-1|-
TGCGCCAGCAGCTTGAATCATGTGAACACTGAAGCTTTCTTT
CASSLNHVNTEAFF
>TRBD2|TRBJ2-3|TRBV9|-
TGTGCCAGCAGCGCTACCGGGACTAGCGGGGGCGGTACGCAGTATTTT
CASSATGTSGGGTQYF
>-|TRBJ1-1|TRBV27|once
TGTGCCAGCAGTTTATTGGGACAAGCGAACACTGAAGCTTTCTTT
CASSLLGQANTEAFF
>-|TRBJ1-1|TRBV19|once
TGTGCCAGTAGTACCACGACGTTGGGGCTAAAGAACACTGAAGCTTTCTTT
CASSTTTLGLKNTEAFF
>-|TRBJ1-5|TRBV18|once
TGTGCCAGCACCGACAAACGCAATCAGCCCCAGCATTTT
CASTDKRNQPQHF
>-|TRBJ1-2|TRBV10-3|-
TGTGCCATCAGTTTCGGAGGCTATGGCTACACCTTC
CAISFGGYGYTF
>-|TRBJ1-2|TRBV28|once
TGTGCCAGCAGTTTGGGGCAGTTCTATGGCTACACCTTC
CASSLGQFYGYTF
>TRBD2|TRBJ2-7|TRBV6-1|many
TGTGCCAGCAGTGAAGGGCTAGCGGGATACGAGCAGTACTTC
CASSEGLAGYEQYF
>-|TRBJ1-2|TRBV5-5|-
TGTGCCAGCAGCTCCAGGGGTAACTATGGCTACACCTTC
CASSSRGNYGYTF
>-|TRBJ2-7|TRBV11-3|-
TGTGCCAGCAGCAAGGGGGGGTACGAGCAGTACTTC
CASSKGGYEQYF
>-|TRBJ1-1|TRBV5-1|-
TGCGCCAGCAGCTACTCCGGGGAAGCTTTCTTT
CASSYSGEAFF
>-|TRBJ2-1|TRBV11-2|-
TGTGCCAGCAGCTTGGACGGGGACAATGAGCAGTTCTTC
CASSLDGDNEQFF
>TRBD2|TRBJ2-1|TRBV15|-
TGTGCCACAGCGAGAACTAGCGGGGGAAAGCAGTTCTTC
CATARTSGGKQFF